This T cell receptor beta chain was sequenced during a study of blood T cells in healthy people across ages. Study findings and constraints: Diversity estimated from one million T cells was considered an underestimate. A greater number of naive CD4+ cells and higher diversity distinguished long-lived donors from aged donors.

Primed by a sample-barcoded 5' primer and a J-beta primer mix, a second PCR proceeded for about 6 to 12 cycles. Per sample, CDR3-containing paired-end reads numbered at least 2.5 million. TCRdb processed the 5' RACE reads anew with MiXCR; each CDR3 protein has one entry. The top ten clones hold approximately 4% of a sample with nearly 800,000 distinct CDR3 sequences, more than 20% of them seen once. This CDR3 spans 17 amino acids. Trimming took 0 bases from V and 2 from J, leaving 15 bases between them. Germline CDR1 and CDR2: MNHEY and SVGEGT. This clonotype was observed a handful of times. Its cognate antigen is unknown. Another study also made use of these data, one on T cells of mothers and their children.

This TCR derives from a boy younger than 18 in good health. Sequencing was performed on blood. The V gene is TRBV6-2 or TRBV6-3, the J gene TRBJ2-3; D might be TRBD2 (5 bases). Here the CDR3 DNA reads TGTGCCAGCAGTTACTCGGAACGGGATCAATTCACAGATACGCAGTATTTT. The encoded protein is CASSYSERDQFTDTQYF.